These 3 T cell receptor beta chains were sequenced from one sample in a study of T cells after yellow fever vaccination. TCRdb re-called the 5' RACE reads with MiXCR, one entry per CDR3 protein. The sample carries approximately 350,000 distinct CDR3 sequences, about 9.9% recorded once. Sequencing was performed on PBMCs, taken on the day of the first yellow fever vaccination. Receptors were obtained from a man aged 18 to 35 who received the YFV17D yellow fever vaccine.

This clonotype was detected a few times. V is TRBV5-1 and J is TRBJ2-3; D uncertain. V was cut by 4 bases and J by 4 bases, with 13 bases left in between. Germline V lookup: CDR1 SGHRS, CDR2 YFSETQ. The CDR3 extends over 14 amino acids. The CDR3 bases are TGCGCCAGCAGCCCCCTCCGCTCGGCAGATACGCAGTATTTT. As protein: CASSPLRSADTQYF.

This clonotype was observed many times. The chain uses TRBV5-1 and TRBJ2-1, with 9 bases matching TRBD2. Germline assignment: CDR1 SGHRS and CDR2 YFSETQ. With V trimmed by 0 bases and J by 5 bases, 3 bases remained unmatched. The CDR3 consists of 15 residues. Here the CDR3 reads CASSLASGDHNEQFF. The DNA for the CDR3 is TGCGCCAGCAGCTTGGCTAGCGGGGACCACAATGAGCAGTTCTTC.

This clonotype was observed a few times. The rearrangement links TRBV6-2 or TRBV6-3 to TRBJ2-1; 8 bases match TRBD2. V trimming: 8 bases; J trimming: 6 bases; junction bases outside the gene matches: 9. CDR1 is MNHEY and CDR2 is SVGEGT in the germline V gene. The CDR3 has 14 residues. In DNA form, the CDR3 reads TGTGCCAGCCAGGCCGGGGGGGCCGTCAATGAGCAGTTCTTC. The encoded protein is CASQAGGAVNEQFF.